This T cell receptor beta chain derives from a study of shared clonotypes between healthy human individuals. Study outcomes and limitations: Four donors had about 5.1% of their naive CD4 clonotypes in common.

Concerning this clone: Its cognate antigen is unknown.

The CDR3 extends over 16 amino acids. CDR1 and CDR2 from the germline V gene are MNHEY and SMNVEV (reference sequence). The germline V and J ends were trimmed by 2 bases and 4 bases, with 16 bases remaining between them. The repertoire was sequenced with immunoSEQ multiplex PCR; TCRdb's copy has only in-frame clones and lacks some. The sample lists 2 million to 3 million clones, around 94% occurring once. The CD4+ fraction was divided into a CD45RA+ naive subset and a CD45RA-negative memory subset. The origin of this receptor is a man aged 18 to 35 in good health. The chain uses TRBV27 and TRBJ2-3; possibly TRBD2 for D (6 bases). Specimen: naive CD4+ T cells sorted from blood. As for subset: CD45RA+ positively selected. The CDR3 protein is CASSLARPGGPDTQYF. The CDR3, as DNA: TGTGCCAGCAGTTTAGCGAGGCCCGGAGGGCCAGATACGCAGTATTTT.